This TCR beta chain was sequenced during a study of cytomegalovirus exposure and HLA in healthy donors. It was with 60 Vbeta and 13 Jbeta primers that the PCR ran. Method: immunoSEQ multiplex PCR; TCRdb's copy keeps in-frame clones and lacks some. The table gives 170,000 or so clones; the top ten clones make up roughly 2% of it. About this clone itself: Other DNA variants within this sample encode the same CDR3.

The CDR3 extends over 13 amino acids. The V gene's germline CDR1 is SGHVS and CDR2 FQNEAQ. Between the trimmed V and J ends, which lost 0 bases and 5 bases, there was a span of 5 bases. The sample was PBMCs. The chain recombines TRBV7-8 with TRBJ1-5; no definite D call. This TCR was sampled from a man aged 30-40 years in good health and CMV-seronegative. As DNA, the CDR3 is TGTGCCAGCAGCTTAGCCCTTGATCAGCCCCAGCATTTT. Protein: CASSLALDQPQHF.